One sample yielded the 26 T cell receptor beta chains listed below, sequenced in a study of blood T cell repertoires in COVID-19. Generated by immunoSEQ multiplex PCR, the TCRdb table keeps only in-frame clones and is missing some. The table lists more than 200,000 clones, around 83% of them singletons, with roughly 7.6% in the top ten. The sequencing input was peripheral blood. Receptors originate from a woman aged 50 to 65 with acute or convalescent COVID-19.

The rearrangement joins TRBV5-6 to TRBJ1-1; 7 bases are a match to TRBD1. This CDR3 is 14 amino acids long. V was clipped by 4 bases and J by 1 base; unmatched bases: 4. Germline-derived CDR1 and CDR2 are SGHDT and YYEEEE. The CDR3 protein is CASSAGQKNTEAFF. The CDR3 DNA sequence: TGTGCCAGCAGCGCGGGACAGAAGAACACTGAAGCTTTCTTT.

The J gene is TRBJ1-3, the V gene TRBV7-9; 9 nucleotides align to TRBD1. V gave up 5 bases and J gave up 2 bases; unmatched junction bases: 4. In germline, CDR1 is SEHNR, CDR2 FQNEAQ (reference sequence). The CDR3 has 15 amino acids. The CDR3, as DNA: TGTGCCAGCAGCCGCCGGACAGGGGCTGGAAACACCATATATTTT. Its protein is CASSRRTGAGNTIYF.

The chain has TRBV9 and TRBJ1-1; D remains unclear. The CDR3 totals 14 residues. The V gene lost 4 bases and the J gene lost 1 base, with 11 bases spanning the gap. Germline V gene lookup returns CDR1 SGDLS and CDR2 YYNGEE. Here the CDR3 DNA reads TGTGCCAGCAGCTCAATGGTCGGGAACACTGAAGCTTTCTTT. Translating it yields CASSSMVGNTEAFF.

This clone was observed a handful of times. The gene calls are TRBV3-1 (or the pseudogene TRBV3-2) and TRBJ2-1, with 11 bases matching TRBD1. This CDR3 has 15 residues. Germline values: CDR1 LGHDT, CDR2 YNNKEL (reference sequence). V was clipped by 4 bases and J by 4 bases; unmatched bases: 3. CDR3 in DNA: TGTGCCAGCAGCCTCGGGACAGGGGGTTACAATGAGCAGTTCTTC. This encodes CASSLGTGGYNEQFF.

The chain has TRBV3-1 (or the pseudogene TRBV3-2) and TRBJ1-6; D unresolved. V lost 5 bases and J 0 bases, leaving 8 bases between the germline ends. This CDR3 spans 15 amino acids. Germline CDR1 reads LGHDT; CDR2 reads YNNKEL (reference sequence). This chain's CDR3 is CASSEASSYNSPLHF. The DNA for the CDR3 is TGTGCCAGCAGCGAAGCGAGCTCCTATAATTCACCCCTCCACTTT.

This chain connects TRBV7-2 to TRBJ2-5; a possible D gene is TRBD1 (6 bases). The CDR3 has 13 amino acids. Trimming took 5 bases from V and 2 from J, leaving 9 bases between them. Germline loops: CDR1 SGHTA, CDR2 FQGNSA. This chain's CDR3 is CASSHDRQETQYF. The CDR3 nucleotides read TGTGCCAGCAGCCATGACAGGCAAGAGACCCAGTACTTC.

The chain joins TRBV18 to TRBJ2-5, with D uncertain. This CDR3 contains 16 residues. Germline V gives CDR1 KGHSH, CDR2 LQKENI. V gave up 6 bases and J gave up 3 bases, with 20 bases separating them. DNA of the CDR3: TGTGCCAGCTCCCCAACCAACAGTACGATAAAAGAGACCCAGTACTTC. Translating it yields CASSPTNSTIKETQYF.

This sequence joins TRBV29-1 and TRBJ1-2; D call uncertain. Trimming stripped 4 bases from V and 4 bases from J, with 7 bases between. The CDR3 length is 11 residues. The germline V gene encodes CDR1 SQVTM and CDR2 ANQGSEA. The CDR3 here is CSVVQAYGYTF. CDR3 sequence (DNA): TGCAGCGTTGTTCAGGCCTATGGCTACACCTTC.

V and J are TRBV5-1 and TRBJ2-7; 11 nucleotides agree with TRBD2. Germline V lookup: CDR1 SGHRS, CDR2 YFSETQ. Germline trimming cut 6 bases from V and 3 bases from J; bases unmatched to any gene: 8. The CDR3 length is 15 residues. CDR3 sequence reads: CASTPGLAAYYEQYF. CDR3 DNA sequence: TGCGCCAGCACCCCGGGACTAGCGGCCTACTACGAGCAGTACTTC. Together with reference TRBV5-1 and TRBJ2-7, the CDR3 gives the full variable domain: KAGVTQTPRYLIKTRGQQVTLSCSPISGHRSVSWYQQTPGQGLQFLFEYFSETQRNKGNFPGRFSGRQFSNSRSEMNVSTLELGDSALYLCASTPGLAAYYEQYFGPGTRLTVT.

J is TRBJ2-7 and V is TRBV6-6, with D hard to call. The V end lost 1 base, the J end lost 2 bases, and 15 bases lay between the germline ends. Germline CDR1 is MNHNY and CDR2 is SVGAGI (reference sequence). This CDR3 has 16 amino acids. CDR3 in amino acids: CASSYWSSSAAYEQYF. CDR3 DNA sequence: TGTGCCAGCAGTTACTGGTCTTCGAGCGCCGCCTACGAGCAGTACTTC.

This clone has more than one count but fewer than ten. Distinct nucleotide sequences in the sample also encode this CDR3. J is TRBJ2-7 and V is TRBV28, with 11 positions matching TRBD2. Trimming took 5 bases from V and 6 from J; bases not matched to a gene: 6. Germline lookup yields CDR1 MDHEN and CDR2 SYDVKM. The CDR3 totals 14 residues. The CDR3 DNA sequence: TGTGCCAGCAGTCCCAATCTAGCGGGAGGCGAGCAGTACTTC. Encoded protein: CASSPNLAGGEQYF.

The chain is built from TRBV10-3 and TRBJ2-7, with TRBD2 matching over 8 bases. The V gene's germline CDR1 is ENHRY and CDR2 SYGVKD. With V trimmed by 0 bases and J by 7 bases, 8 bases remained unmatched. This CDR3 has 15 amino acids. In DNA, the CDR3 is TGTGCCATCAGTGAGTCGGGACGGGAGGGCAAGGAGCAGTACTTC. The encoded protein is CAISESGREGKEQYF.

The genes are TRBV5-1 and TRBJ2-1, with D possibly matching TRBD1 (6 bases). Germline CDR1 is SGHRS and CDR2 is YFSETQ. V was trimmed by 2 bases and J by 6 bases, leaving 15 bases between them. The CDR3 loop spans 15 amino acids. As DNA, the CDR3 is TGCGCCAGCAGCTTAGGGGGAGAAGCACCCAATGAGCAGTTCTTC. This sequence encodes CASSLGGEAPNEQFF.

The rearrangement links TRBV19 to TRBJ1-2, with D tentatively TRBD1 (5 bases). With 6 bases removed from V and 6 bases from J, the gap between germline ends came to 23 bases. CDR3 length: 16 residues. From germline, CDR1 is LNHDA and CDR2 SQIVND (reference sequence). The CDR3 nucleotides read TGTGCCAGTAGCGACAGAGCCCAGATAGACTCTCATGGCTACACCTTC. Translating gives CASSDRAQIDSHGYTF.

The V and J genes are TRBV24-1 and TRBJ1-1; D unclear. This CDR3 comprises 16 residues. Germline-derived CDR1 and CDR2 are KGHDR and SFDVKD. V was shortened by 1 base and J by 0 bases, with 11 bases between the two germline ends. The CDR3 is CATSDFADSMNTEAFF. DNA of the CDR3: TGTGCCACCAGTGATTTTGCGGATTCCATGAACACTGAAGCTTTCTTT.

In DNA, the CDR3 is TGTGCCAGCGGTCCGGGACAGGGCCACAATGAGCAGTTCTTC. This gives the protein CASGPGQGHNEQFF. The chain employs TRBV4-2 and TRBJ2-1; TRBD1 matches 9 bases. The CDR3 has 14 amino acids. Germline V gene sequence: CDR1 LGHNA, CDR2 YNFKEQ. The trim removed 8 bases at V and 5 bases at J, leaving 7 bases unmatched.

This chain links TRBV3-1 (or the pseudogene TRBV3-2) with TRBJ2-5, with 7 nucleotides matching TRBD1. This CDR3 is built from 16 residues. The junction had 10 bases not matched to a gene; V was cut back by 6 bases and J by 0 bases. Per germline, CDR1 LGHDT and CDR2 YNNKEL (reference sequence). The CDR3 DNA sequence: TGTGCCAGCAGAAATTCATACAGGGGAAACCAAGAGACCCAGTACTTC. Its translation: CASRNSYRGNQETQYF.

The rearrangement uses TRBV25-1 and TRBJ2-2, with 9 bases that match TRBD2. This CDR3 has 16 residues. V gave up 3 bases and J gave up 4 bases; unmatched junction bases: 6. Looked up from germline, CDR1 is MGHDK and CDR2 is SYGVNS. In DNA form, the CDR3 reads TGTGCCAGCAGTGATCCAACTAGCGGGCCCACCGGGGAGCTGTTTTTT. It is translated as CASSDPTSGPTGELFF.

The rearrangement uses TRBV6-1 and TRBJ1-1; D may be TRBD1 (6 bases). The CDR3 spans 15 residues. Trimming cost V 2 bases and J 3 bases, with 13 bases left between them. CDR1 MNHNS and CDR2 SASEGT come from the germline V gene. The CDR3 coding sequence is TGTGCCAGCAGTGAAAGCCACAGGGCATACACTGAAGCTTTCTTT. Protein sequence: CASSESHRAYTEAFF.

The CDR3 is CASSHRKGLAGGSPLGEQYF. Written as DNA, the CDR3 is TGTGCCAGCAGCCACCGAAAAGGGCTAGCGGGAGGATCCCCTCTCGGGGAGCAGTACTTC. The V and J genes are TRBV3-1 (or the pseudogene TRBV3-2) and TRBJ2-7; TRBD2 agrees at 11 bases. J was trimmed by 7 bases and V by 3 bases; bases with no gene match: 23. The CDR3 is 20 residues long. The germline V gene encodes CDR1 LGHDT and CDR2 YNNKEL (reference sequence).

The chain couples TRBV5-1 to TRBJ2-1; D unresolved. The V gene lost 4 bases and the J gene lost 3 bases, with 11 bases spanning the gap. The V gene's germline CDR1 is SGHRS and CDR2 YFSETQ. The CDR3 totals 14 residues. Here the CDR3 reads CASSAESGYNEQFF. DNA for the CDR3: TGCGCCAGCAGCGCCGAATCCGGCTACAATGAGCAGTTCTTC.

This chain connects TRBV3-1 (or the pseudogene TRBV3-2) to TRBJ2-5; 10 bases are shared with TRBD1. With V trimmed by 4 bases and J by 3 bases, 2 bases remained unmatched. The germline CDR1 and CDR2 sequences are LGHDT and YNNKEL (reference sequence). The CDR3 extends over 14 amino acids. The CDR3 nucleotides are TGTGCCAGCAGCCCTGGGACAGGGGAAGAGACCCAGTACTTC. It specifies CASSPGTGEETQYF.

In this sample, this clone turned up a few times. DNA for the CDR3: TGTGCCAGCAGCTTGGACTTTCAGGGAACTGAAGCTTTCTTT. It codes for CASSLDFQGTEAFF. V is TRBV5-6 and J is TRBJ1-1; possible D gene TRBD1, 5 bases. Germline V gene sequence: CDR1 SGHDT, CDR2 YYEEEE. This CDR3 has 14 residues. Trimming removed 0 bases at V and 5 bases at J, with 11 bases between.

J is TRBJ1-1 and V is TRBV25-1, with 7 bases fitting TRBD1. The V gene end was trimmed by 4 bases and the J gene end by 7 bases; junction bases not matched to a gene: 3. Germline CDR1 MGHDK, CDR2 SYGVNS. This CDR3 is built from 12 residues. The chain's CDR3 is CASSADRVEAFF. The CDR3 coding sequence is TGTGCCAGCAGTGCCGACAGGGTTGAAGCTTTCTTT.

The chain employs TRBV7-3 and TRBJ2-2; the match to TRBD2 covers 16 bases. The J segment lost 7 bases and the V segment lost 3 bases, leaving 14 bases of the junction unmatched. CDR3 length equals 20 residues. The germline V gene encodes CDR1 SGHTA and CDR2 FQGTGA. CDR3 protein: CASSLGRPGLAGGLHGELFF. The CDR3 DNA sequence: TGTGCCAGCAGCTTGGGGAGACCGGGACTAGCGGGAGGGCTACACGGGGAGCTGTTTTTT.

The chain couples TRBV6-6 to TRBJ2-2; 8 bases are a match to TRBD2. The germline V gene has CDR1 MNHNY and CDR2 SVGAGI (reference sequence). V gave up 3 bases and J gave up 4 bases; unmatched junction bases: 7. The CDR3 length is 16 residues. CDR3 protein: CASSYELAASTGELFF. CDR3 DNA: TGTGCCAGCAGTTATGAACTAGCGGCAAGCACCGGGGAGCTGTTTTTT.